This T cell receptor beta chain was obtained from a study of T cells in Graves' hyperthyroidism and ophthalmopathy. Study background: Sampling of peripheral blood happened at initial diagnosis, prior to any treatment. Study results and caveats: Within blood appeared most thyroid clonotypes that had expanded above 0.001.

This clonotype has at least ten counts. The antigen is undetermined. Graves' hyperthyroidism without ophthalmopathy progression within 18 months was termed stable. It was RNA transcripts that yielded the amplified TCR beta CDR3 regions. A set of HTBI primers served as the primers for a first-round RT-PCR of the TCR CDR3. TCRdb redid the calling of the multiplex PCR reads with MiXCR, one entry per CDR3 protein. The table shows roughly 700,000 distinct CDR3 sequences, with 12% to 15% occurring only once. Germline CDR1 reads KGHSH; CDR2 reads LQKENI. The germline V and J ends were trimmed by 2 bases and 4 bases, with 6 bases remaining between them. This CDR3 contains 13 residues.

The receptor was derived from a woman younger than 35 with Graves' hyperthyroidism. This chain links TRBV18 with TRBJ2-1; no clear D. The sequenced sample was blood. The CDR3 here is CASSPGRYNEQFF. The CDR3, as DNA: TGTGCCAGCTCACCAGGGCGATACAATGAGCAGTTCTTC.